These T cell receptor beta chains were read from a single sample in a study of blood T cell repertoires in COVID-19. Some clones are missing from TCRdb's copy, which holds only in-frame ones; the method was immunoSEQ multiplex PCR. This sample has 200,000 to 300,000 clones, with around 84% found just once. What was sequenced was peripheral blood. The source of these receptors is a woman aged 40 to 50 who had recovered from COVID-19. The CDR3 runs from the conserved cysteine through the conserved F or W. D genes are given only for firm matches. Rows give clone size only sometimes, using once, few, many, or a class for an expanded clone.

.	.	TRBV9	TRBJ1-5	CASSPTIGNQPQHF	TGTGCCAGCAGCCCCACTATAGGCAATCAGCCCCAGCATTTT
.	few	TRBV14	TRBJ1-1	CASSLGRNTEAFF	TGTGCCAGCAGTCTGGGGCGAAACACTGAAGCTTTCTTT
.	.	TRBV6-5	TRBJ2-3	CASRRGPTDTQYF	TGTGCCAGCCGCAGGGGCCCCACAGATACGCAGTATTTT
.	.	TRBV6-2/TRBV6-3	TRBJ2-1	CASSYSASLAAQWHNEQFF	TGTGCCAGCAGTTACTCGGCGTCGCTAGCAGCGCAGTGGCACAATGAGCAGTTCTTC
.	.	TRBV28	TRBJ1-2	CASSTPGVTNDGYTF	TGTGCCAGCAGTACCCCAGGGGTTACTAATGATGGCTACACCTTC
.	few	TRBV27	TRBJ2-2	CASSREYDTGELFF	TGTGCCAGCAGTAGGGAGTACGACACCGGGGAGCTGTTTTTT
TRBD1	.	TRBV5-8	TRBJ1-6	CASSRTKQGFDSPLHF	TGTGCCAGCAGCCGGACCAAACAGGGGTTTGATTCACCCCTCCACTTT
.	.	TRBV7-9	TRBJ1-5	CASSLDINQPQHF	TGTGCCAGCAGCTTAGACATCAATCAGCCCCAGCATTTT
.	.	TRBV5-1	TRBJ2-5	CASSLSSETQYF	TGCGCCAGCAGCTTGTCTTCGGAGACCCAGTACTTC
.	.	TRBV30	TRBJ2-7	CALGRSSYEQYF	TGTGCCTTGGGACGCAGCTCCTACGAGCAGTACTTC
.	.	TRBV7-6	TRBJ1-1	CASSSQTANTEAFF	TGTGCCAGCAGCTCCCAGACAGCAAACACTGAAGCTTTCTTT
TRBD1	.	TRBV19	TRBJ1-1	CASTQGAGAEAFF	TGTGCCAGCACCCAGGGGGCTGGGGCTGAAGCTTTCTTT
.	.	TRBV11-2	TRBJ1-1	CASSRHRNTEAFF	TGTGCCAGCAGCCGTCACAGGAACACTGAAGCTTTCTTT
.	once	TRBV6-6	TRBJ1-1	CASTDSTGRNTEAFF	TGTGCCAGCACTGACTCTACAGGGAGAAACACTGAAGCTTTCTTT
TRBD2	.	TRBV9	TRBJ2-1	CASSVTLAGSYNEQFF	TGTGCCAGCAGCGTCACGCTAGCGGGGAGCTACAATGAGCAGTTCTTC
.	.	TRBV7-2	TRBJ2-5	CASSPMETQYF	TGTGCCAGCAGCCCCATGGAGACCCAGTACTTC
TRBD1	.	TRBV12-3/TRBV12-4	TRBJ1-3	CASSRQGYNTIYF	TGTGCCAGCAGCCGACAGGGGTATAACACCATATATTTT
.	.	TRBV12-2	TRBJ2-5	CASRFEGVETQYF	TGTGCAAGTCGCTTTGAGGGGGTCGAGACCCAGTACTTC
.	.	TRBV7-2	TRBJ1-1	CASSQAYTEAFF	TGTGCCAGCAGCCAAGCCTACACTGAAGCTTTCTTT
TRBD1	once	TRBV5-6	TRBJ1-5	CASSSRQGAQPQHF	TGTGCCAGCAGCTCCAGACAGGGCGCGCAGCCCCAGCATTTT
.	.	TRBV4-1	TRBJ1-5	CASSRIPGTRSVQPQHF	TGCGCCAGCAGCCGAATTCCGGGAACCCGGTCAGTACAGCCCCAGCATTTT
.	.	TRBV13	TRBJ2-7	CASSWTTTYEQYF	TGTGCCAGCAGTTGGACTACCACCTACGAGCAGTACTTC
.	.	TRBV11-3	TRBJ1-2	CASSLFEGERGYTF	TGTGCCAGCAGCTTATTCGAGGGTGAGAGAGGCTACACCTTC
.	few	TRBV10-1	TRBJ1-5	CASSERGNQPQHF	TGCGCCAGCAGTGAGCGAGGGAATCAGCCCCAGCATTTT
TRBD1	.	TRBV5-1	TRBJ1-1	CASSLGDRGATEAFF	TGCGCCAGCAGCTTGGGGGACAGGGGGGCCACTGAAGCTTTCTTT
TRBD1	.	TRBV7-9	TRBJ1-2	CASSLPPGQGFYGYTF	TGTGCCAGCAGCTTGCCGCCGGGACAGGGGTTCTATGGCTACACCTTC
TRBD1	.	TRBV27	TRBJ2-1	CASSLGQGTHNEQFF	TGTGCCAGCAGTTTAGGACAGGGGACCCACAATGAGCAGTTCTTC
TRBD1	.	TRBV28	TRBJ2-1	CASSLLVGTGVGNEQFF	TGTGCCAGCAGTTTATTAGTGGGGACAGGGGTGGGAAATGAGCAGTTCTTC
.	once	TRBV28	TRBJ2-7	CASSLSGIYEQYF	TGTGCCAGCAGTTTATCGGGGATCTACGAGCAGTACTTC
TRBD1	.	TRBV5-1	TRBJ2-3	CASSSTGQSTDTQYF	TGCGCCAGCAGCTCCACGGGACAGAGCACAGATACGCAGTATTTT
.	.	TRBV5-1	TRBJ2-1	CASSVDTGSYNEQFF	TGCGCCAGCAGCGTGGACACAGGATCCTACAATGAGCAGTTCTTC
TRBD1	.	TRBV5-5	TRBJ1-3	CASSLSTGRVSGNTIYF	TGTGCCAGCAGCTTATCGACAGGGAGAGTCTCTGGAAACACCATATATTTT
.	.	TRBV6-5	TRBJ2-3	CASSSFGASTDTQYF	TGTGCCAGCAGTTCCTTTGGAGCTAGCACAGATACGCAGTATTTT
.	few	TRBV7-9	TRBJ1-6	CASSFRTANSPLHF	TGTGCCAGCAGCTTTCGGACAGCAAATTCACCCCTCCACTTT
TRBD2	few	TRBV10-3	TRBJ2-1	CAISVTSGGSHNEQFF	TGTGCCATCAGTGTAACTAGCGGGGGGTCCCACAATGAGCAGTTCTTC
.	.	TRBV28	TRBJ1-5	CASSLVGGFGNQPQHF	TGTGCCAGCAGTTTAGTAGGGGGATTTGGCAATCAGCCCCAGCATTTT
.	.	TRBV6-5	TRBJ1-4	CASRVGQGLEKLFF	TGTGCCAGCAGGGTGGGGCAGGGGCTTGAAAAACTGTTTTTT
.	.	TRBV5-4	TRBJ1-2	CASSQGPPADYGYTF	TGTGCCAGCAGCCAGGGCCCTCCGGCGGACTATGGCTACACCTTC
TRBD2	.	TRBV6-1	TRBJ2-3	CASSEFAGEAWDTQYF	TGTGCCAGCAGTGAATTCGCGGGGGAGGCGTGGGATACGCAGTATTTT
TRBD1	.	TRBV6-5	TRBJ1-4	CASSSKGQGPNEKLFF	TGTGCCAGCAGTTCGAAGGGACAGGGGCCTAATGAAAAACTGTTTTTT
.	.	TRBV28	TRBJ1-1	CASSLFGTLNTEAFF	TGTGCCAGCAGTTTATTCGGGACACTGAACACTGAAGCTTTCTTT
TRBD1	.	TRBV6-1	TRBJ1-6	CASSEYPGQGKSPLHF	TGTGCCAGCAGTGAATACCCCGGACAGGGGAAATCACCCCTCCACTTT
TRBD2	.	TRBV4-1	TRBJ2-3	CASSHGLAGGPRDTQYF	TGCGCCAGCAGCCACGGACTAGCGGGGGGGCCGCGGGATACGCAGTATTTT
TRBD1	.	TRBV19	TRBJ2-2	CATRDRGAGELFF	TGTGCCACCAGGGACAGGGGCGCCGGGGAGCTGTTTTTT
.	.	TRBV13	TRBJ2-3	CASSFRASTDTQYF	TGTGCCAGCAGCTTCAGGGCCAGCACAGATACGCAGTATTTT
TRBD1	once	TRBV24-1	TRBJ2-7	CATSDPRQGNYEQYF	TGTGCCACCAGTGACCCGAGACAGGGCAACTACGAGCAGTACTTC
.	.	TRBV2	TRBJ1-4	CASSGLEKLFF	TGTGCCAGCAGTGGGCTTGAAAAACTGTTTTTT
.	.	TRBV19	TRBJ2-7	CASSRRTDTYEQYF	TGTGCCAGTAGTAGACGGACTGACACCTACGAGCAGTACTTC
.	few	TRBV6-5	TRBJ2-2	CASRRTANTGELFF	TGTGCCAGCAGAAGGACAGCGAACACCGGGGAGCTGTTTTTT
TRBD1	.	TRBV2	TRBJ1-3	CASSPLTGIANTIYF	TGTGCCAGCAGCCCACTGACAGGGATTGCAAACACCATATATTTT
.	.	TRBV5-5	TRBJ2-1	CASCSGGSYNEQFF	TGTGCCAGCTGCTCAGGGGGGTCCTACAATGAGCAGTTCTTC
.	.	TRBV5-1	TRBJ2-7	CASSTDTYYEQYF	TGCGCCAGCAGCACAGATACCTACTACGAGCAGTACTTC
TRBD1	.	TRBV19	TRBJ1-2	CASKQGQGYGYTF	TGTGCCAGTAAACAGGGGCAAGGCTATGGCTACACCTTC